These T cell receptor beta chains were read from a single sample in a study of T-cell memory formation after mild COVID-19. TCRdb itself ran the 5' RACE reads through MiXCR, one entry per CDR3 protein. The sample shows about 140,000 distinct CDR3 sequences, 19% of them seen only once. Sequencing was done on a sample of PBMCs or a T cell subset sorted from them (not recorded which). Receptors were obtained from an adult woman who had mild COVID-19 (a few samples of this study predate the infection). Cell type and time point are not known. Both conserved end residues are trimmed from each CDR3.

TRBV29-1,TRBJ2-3,SVSRRLAIDTQY
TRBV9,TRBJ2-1,ASSPTVIAGEGHEQF
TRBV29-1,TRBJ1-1,SASTATGNTEAF
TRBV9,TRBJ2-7,ASSARTSGAYEQY
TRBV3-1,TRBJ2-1,ASSPWGGRNNEQF
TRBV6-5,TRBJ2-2,ASRNTGGAGGELF
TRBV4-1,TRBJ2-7,ASSPPGRGYEQY
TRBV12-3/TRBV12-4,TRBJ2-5,ASSLSPQETQY
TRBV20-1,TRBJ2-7,SARILERKPYEQY
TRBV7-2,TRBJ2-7,ASSLAPTSGPTYEQY
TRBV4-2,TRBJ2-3,ASSQGIFRLAGVDTQY
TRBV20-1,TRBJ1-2,SARVRRVGDYGYT
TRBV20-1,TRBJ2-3,SAAVAGEPTDTQY
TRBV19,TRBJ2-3,ASSPQGAADTQY
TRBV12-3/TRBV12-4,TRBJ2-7,ASSLVPTSGEQY
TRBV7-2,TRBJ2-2,ASSLGGFTGELF
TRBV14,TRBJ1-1,ASSQNTGETEAF
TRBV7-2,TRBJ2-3,ASSLVRRSTDTQY
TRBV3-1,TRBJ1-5,ASSYAPTQPQH
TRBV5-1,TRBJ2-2,ASSVQGQETGELF
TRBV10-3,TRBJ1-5,AVRASLNQPQH
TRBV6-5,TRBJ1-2,ASSLGQGLDGYT
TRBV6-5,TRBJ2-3,ASSELAGVTDTQY
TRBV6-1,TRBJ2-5,ASRGTTGKETQY
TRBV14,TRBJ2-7,ASSPLVGGYEQY
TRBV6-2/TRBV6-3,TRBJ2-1,ASSDRGYEQF
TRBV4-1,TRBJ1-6,ASSLDRANSPLH
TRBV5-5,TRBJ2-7,ASSLVGTGKLEQY
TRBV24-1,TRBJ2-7,ATSDPSTGNREQY
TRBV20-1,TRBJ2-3,SARGGRDTQY
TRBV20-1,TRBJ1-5,SASLRALNQPQH
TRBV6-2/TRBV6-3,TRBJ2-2,ASSTVAGGNTGELF
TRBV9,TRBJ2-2,ASSVLHTGELF
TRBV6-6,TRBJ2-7,ASIITGLAVIYEQY
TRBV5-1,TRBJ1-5,ASSLVSGAGQPQH
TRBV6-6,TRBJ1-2,ASTGGQWNYGYT
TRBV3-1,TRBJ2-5,ASKRGAGETQY
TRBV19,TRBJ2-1,ASSIDRGPNNEQF
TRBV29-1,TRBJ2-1,SAREAGGEQF
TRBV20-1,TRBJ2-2,SASGSTAGELF
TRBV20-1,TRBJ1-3,SALRTANGNTIY